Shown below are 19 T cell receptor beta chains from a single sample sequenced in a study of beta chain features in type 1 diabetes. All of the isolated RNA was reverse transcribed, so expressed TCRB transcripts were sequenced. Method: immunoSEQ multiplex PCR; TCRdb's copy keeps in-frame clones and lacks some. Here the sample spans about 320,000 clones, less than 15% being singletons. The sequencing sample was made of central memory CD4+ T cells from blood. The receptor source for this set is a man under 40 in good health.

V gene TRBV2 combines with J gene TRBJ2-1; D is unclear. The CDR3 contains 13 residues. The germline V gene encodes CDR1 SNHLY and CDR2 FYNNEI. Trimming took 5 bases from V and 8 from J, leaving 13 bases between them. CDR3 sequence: CASSYLDSHEQFF. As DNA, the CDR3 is TGTGCCAGCAGTTACCTAGACTCGCATGAGCAGTTCTTC.

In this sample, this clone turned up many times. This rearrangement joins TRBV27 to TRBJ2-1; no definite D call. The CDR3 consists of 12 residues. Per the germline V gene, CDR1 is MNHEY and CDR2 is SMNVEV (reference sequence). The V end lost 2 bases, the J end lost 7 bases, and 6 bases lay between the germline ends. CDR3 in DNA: TGTGCCAGCAGTTTACGGCGTAATGAGCAGTTCTTC. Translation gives CASSLRRNEQFF.

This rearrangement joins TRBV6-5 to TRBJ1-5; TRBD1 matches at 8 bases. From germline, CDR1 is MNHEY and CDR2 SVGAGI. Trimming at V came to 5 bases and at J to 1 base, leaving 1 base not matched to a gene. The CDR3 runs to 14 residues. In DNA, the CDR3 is TGTGCCAGCAGTGGACAGGGAAGCAATCAGCCCCAGCATTTT. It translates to CASSGQGSNQPQHF.

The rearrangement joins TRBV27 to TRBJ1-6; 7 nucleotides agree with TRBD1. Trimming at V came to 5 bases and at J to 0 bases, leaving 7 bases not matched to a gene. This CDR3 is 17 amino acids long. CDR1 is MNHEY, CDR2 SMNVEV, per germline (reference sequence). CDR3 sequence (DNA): TGTGCCAGCAGTCCCCTGACAGGGAGCTCCTATAATTCACCCCTCCACTTT. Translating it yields CASSPLTGSSYNSPLHF.

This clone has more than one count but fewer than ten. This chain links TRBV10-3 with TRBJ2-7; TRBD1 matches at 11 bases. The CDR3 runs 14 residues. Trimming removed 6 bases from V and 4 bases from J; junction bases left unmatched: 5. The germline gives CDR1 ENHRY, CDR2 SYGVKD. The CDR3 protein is CAIRGTGGTYEQYF. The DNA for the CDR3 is TGTGCCATCAGAGGGACAGGGGGTACTTACGAGCAGTACTTC.

CDR3 sequence (DNA): TGCGCCAGCAGCTTTTCAAATCGGATGACTTCTAATGAAAAACTGTTTTTT. Amino acids: CASSFSNRMTSNEKLFF. The chain combines TRBV5-1 with TRBJ1-4; unclear D gene. V was cut by 2 bases and J by 3 bases, with 17 bases left in between. Per germline, CDR1 SGHRS and CDR2 YFSETQ. The CDR3 extends over 17 amino acids. Together with reference TRBV5-1 and TRBJ1-4, the CDR3 gives the full variable domain: KAGVTQTPRYLIKTRGQQVTLSCSPISGHRSVSWYQQTPGQGLQFLFEYFSETQRNKGNFPGRFSGRQFSNSRSEMNVSTLELGDSALYLCASSFSNRMTSNEKLFFGSGTQLSVL.

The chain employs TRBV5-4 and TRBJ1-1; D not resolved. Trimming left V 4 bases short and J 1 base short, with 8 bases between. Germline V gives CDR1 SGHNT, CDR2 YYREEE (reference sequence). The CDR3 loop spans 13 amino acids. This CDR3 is CASSTDANTEAFF. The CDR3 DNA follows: TGTGCCAGCAGCACGGATGCGAACACTGAAGCTTTCTTT.

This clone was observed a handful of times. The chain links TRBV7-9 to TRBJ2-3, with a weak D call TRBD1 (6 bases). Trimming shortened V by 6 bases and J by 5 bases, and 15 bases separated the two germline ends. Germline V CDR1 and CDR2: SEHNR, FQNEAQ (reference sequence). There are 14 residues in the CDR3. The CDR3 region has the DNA TGTGCCAGCAGTCTAAGGGGGTTCGGAGATACGCAGTATTTT. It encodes CASSLRGFGDTQYF.

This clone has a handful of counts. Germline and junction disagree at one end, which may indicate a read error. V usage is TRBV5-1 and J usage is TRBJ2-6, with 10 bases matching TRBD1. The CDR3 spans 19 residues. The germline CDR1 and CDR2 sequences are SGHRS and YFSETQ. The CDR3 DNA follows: TGCGCCAGCAGTTCCCCCGGACAGGGGGTACTCTCTGCGGCCAACGTCCTGACTTTC. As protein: CASSSPGQGVLSAANVLTF. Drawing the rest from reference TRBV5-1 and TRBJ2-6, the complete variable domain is KAGVTQTPRYLIKTRGQQVTLSCSPISGHRSVSWYQQTPGQGLQFLFEYFSETQRNKGNFPGRFSGRQFSNSRSEMNVSTLELGDSALYLCASSSPGQGVLSAANVLTFGAGSRLTVL.

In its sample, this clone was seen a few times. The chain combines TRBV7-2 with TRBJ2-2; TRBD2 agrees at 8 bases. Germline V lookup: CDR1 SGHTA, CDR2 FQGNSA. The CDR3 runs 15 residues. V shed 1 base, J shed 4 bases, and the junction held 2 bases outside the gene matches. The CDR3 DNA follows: TGTGCCAGCAGCTTAGTCGGGACTAGCACCGGGGAGCTGTTTTTT. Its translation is CASSLVGTSTGELFF.

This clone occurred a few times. The DNA for the CDR3 is TGTGCCAGCAGTCGAACTAGCGGGGGTAACCAAGAGACCCAGTACTTC. It is translated as CASSRTSGGNQETQYF. The rearrangement links TRBV9 to TRBJ2-5; 11 bases fit TRBD2. V lost 5 bases to trimming and J lost 0 bases; unmatched junction nucleotides: 6. CDR3 size: 16 residues. Germline V gene lookup returns CDR1 SGDLS and CDR2 YYNGEE.

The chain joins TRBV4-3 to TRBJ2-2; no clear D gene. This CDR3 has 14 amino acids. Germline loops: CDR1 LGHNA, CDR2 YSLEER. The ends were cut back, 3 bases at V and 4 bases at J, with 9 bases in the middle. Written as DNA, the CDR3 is TGCGCCAGCAGCCAGGCCGCAACCACCGGGGAGCTGTTTTTT. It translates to CASSQAATTGELFF.

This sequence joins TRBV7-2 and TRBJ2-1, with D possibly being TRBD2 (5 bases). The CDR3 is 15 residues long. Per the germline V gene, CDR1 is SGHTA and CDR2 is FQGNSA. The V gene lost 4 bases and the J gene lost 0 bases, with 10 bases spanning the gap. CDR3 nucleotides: TGTGCCAGCAGCTCAGCGGTTAGCTCCTACAATGAGCAGTTCTTC. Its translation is CASSSAVSSYNEQFF. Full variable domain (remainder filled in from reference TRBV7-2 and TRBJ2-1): GAGVSQSPSNKVTEKGKDVELRCDPISGHTALYWYRQSLGQGLEFLIYFQGNSAPDKSGLPSDRFSAERTGGSVSTLTIQRTQQEDSAVYLCASSSAVSSYNEQFFGPGTRLTVL.

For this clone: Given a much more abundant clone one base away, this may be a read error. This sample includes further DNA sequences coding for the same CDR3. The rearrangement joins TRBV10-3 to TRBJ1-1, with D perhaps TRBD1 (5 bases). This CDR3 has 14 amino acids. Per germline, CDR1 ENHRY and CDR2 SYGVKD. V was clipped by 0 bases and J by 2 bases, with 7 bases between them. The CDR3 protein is CAISESGGNTEAFF. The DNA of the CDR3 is TGTGCCATCAGTGAGTCGGGGGGTAACACTGAAGCTTTCTTT.

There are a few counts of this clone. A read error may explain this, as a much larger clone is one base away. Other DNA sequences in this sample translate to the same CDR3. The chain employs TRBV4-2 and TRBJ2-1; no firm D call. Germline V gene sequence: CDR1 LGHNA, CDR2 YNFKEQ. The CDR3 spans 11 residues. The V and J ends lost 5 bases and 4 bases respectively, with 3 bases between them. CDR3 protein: CASSSYNEQFF. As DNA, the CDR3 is TGTGCCAGCAGCTCATACAATGAGCAGTTCTTC.

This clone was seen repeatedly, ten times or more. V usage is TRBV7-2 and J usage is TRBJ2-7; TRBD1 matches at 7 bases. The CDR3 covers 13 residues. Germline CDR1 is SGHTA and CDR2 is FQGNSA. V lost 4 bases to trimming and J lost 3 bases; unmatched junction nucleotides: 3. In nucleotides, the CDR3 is TGTGCCAGCAGCTACCGACAGGGCTACGAGCAGTACGTC. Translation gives CASSYRQGYEQYV.

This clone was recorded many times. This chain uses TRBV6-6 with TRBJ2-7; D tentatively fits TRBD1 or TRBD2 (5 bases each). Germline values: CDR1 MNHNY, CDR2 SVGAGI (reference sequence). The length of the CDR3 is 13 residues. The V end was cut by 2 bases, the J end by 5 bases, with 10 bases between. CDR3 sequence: CASSYGGTNEQYF. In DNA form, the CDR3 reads TGTGCCAGCAGTTACGGGGGAACGAACGAGCAGTACTTC.

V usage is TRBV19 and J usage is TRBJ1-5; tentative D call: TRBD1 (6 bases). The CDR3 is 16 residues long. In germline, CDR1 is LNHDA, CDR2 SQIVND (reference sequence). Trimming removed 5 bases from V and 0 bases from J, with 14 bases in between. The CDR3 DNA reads TGTGCCAGTAGTGTAACAGGGACCTATAGCAATCAGCCCCAGCATTTT. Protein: CASSVTGTYSNQPQHF. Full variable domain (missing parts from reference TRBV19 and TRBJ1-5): DGGITQSPKYLFRKEGQNVTLSCEQNLNHDAMYWYRQDPGQGLRLIYYSQIVNDFQKGDIAEGYSVSREKKESFPLTVTSAQKNPTAFYLCASSVTGTYSNQPQHFGDGTRLSIL.

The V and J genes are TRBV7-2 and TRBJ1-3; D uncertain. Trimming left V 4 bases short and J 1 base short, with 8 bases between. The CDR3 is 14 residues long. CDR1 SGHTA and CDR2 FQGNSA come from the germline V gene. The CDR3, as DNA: TGTGCCAGCAGCTCCCGGTTGTCTGGAAACACCATATATTTT. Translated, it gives CASSSRLSGNTIYF. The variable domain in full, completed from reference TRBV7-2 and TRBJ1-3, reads GAGVSQSPSNKVTEKGKDVELRCDPISGHTALYWYRQSLGQGLEFLIYFQGNSAPDKSGLPSDRFSAERTGGSVSTLTIQRTQQEDSAVYLCASSSRLSGNTIYFGEGSWLTVV.